The T cell receptor (beta chain) described here comes from a study of neurological immune-mediated disorders. Ten or more counts support this clonotype. V was clipped by 5 bases and J by 4 bases, with 11 bases between them. The CDR3 totals 13 residues. Germline-derived CDR1 and CDR2 are SGHTA and FQGNSA. TCRdb recomputed calls from the 5' RACE reads with MiXCR, one row per CDR3 protein. The table shows tens of thousands of distinct CDR3 sequences, with approximately 14% occurring only once. The rearrangement uses TRBV7-2 and TRBJ2-5, with a possible D match to TRBD2 (7 bases). Sequencing used PBMCs. This TCR was recovered from a woman in her forties or fifties with HTLV-1-associated myelopathy (HAM/TSP). CDR3 DNA: TGTGCCAGCAGCCCTAGGGGGGGAGAGACCCAGTACTTC. Its protein product is CASSPRGGETQYF.